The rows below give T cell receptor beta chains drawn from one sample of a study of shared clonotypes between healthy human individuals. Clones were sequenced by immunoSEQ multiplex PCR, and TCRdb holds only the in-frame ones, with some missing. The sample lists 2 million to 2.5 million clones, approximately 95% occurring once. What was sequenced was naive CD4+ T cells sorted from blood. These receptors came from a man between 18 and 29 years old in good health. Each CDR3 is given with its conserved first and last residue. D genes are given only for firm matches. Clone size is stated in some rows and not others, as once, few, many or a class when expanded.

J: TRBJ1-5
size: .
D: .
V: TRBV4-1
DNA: TGCGCCAGCAGCCCCGCTTCGGGGGGGGCCAATCAGCCCCAGCATTTT
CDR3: CASSPASGGANQPQHF

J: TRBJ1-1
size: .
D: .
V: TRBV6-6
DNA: TGTGCCAGCAGTTACTCTGGTCCAGGCACTGAAGCTTTCTTT
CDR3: CASSYSGPGTEAFF

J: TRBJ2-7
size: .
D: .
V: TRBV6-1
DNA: TGTGCCAGCAGTCCTACTGTGGACACCTACGAGCAGTACTTC
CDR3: CASSPTVDTYEQYF

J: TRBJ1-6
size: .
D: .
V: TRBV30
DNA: TGTGCCTGGCATACTAATTCACCCCTCCACTTT
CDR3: CAWHTNSPLHF

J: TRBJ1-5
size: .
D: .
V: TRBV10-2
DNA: TGCGCCAGCAGTGAGCAACAGGGAGCCCAGCATTTT
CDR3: CASSEQQGAQHF

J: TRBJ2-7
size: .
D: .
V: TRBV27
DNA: TGTGCCAGCAGTCCTAGACCACAGGGTTTATCCGTCTACGAGCAGTACTTC
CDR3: CASSPRPQGLSVYEQYF

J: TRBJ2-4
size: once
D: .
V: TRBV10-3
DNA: TGTGCCATCAGTGAGTCCGAAACAGGACGAATTCAGTACTTC
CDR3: CAISESETGRIQYF

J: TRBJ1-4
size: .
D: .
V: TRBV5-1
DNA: TGCGCCAGCAGCTTGGTGGGGGCCAGCTATGAAAAACTGTTTTTT
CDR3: CASSLVGASYEKLFF

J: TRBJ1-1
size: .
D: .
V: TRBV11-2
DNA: TGTGCCAGCAGCTTAGATGTTTTGAACACTGAAGCTTTCTTT
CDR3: CASSLDVLNTEAFF

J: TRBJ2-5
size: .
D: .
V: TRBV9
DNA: TGTGCCAGCAGCGTAGCTACAGCAGGGATAGAGACCCAGTACTTC
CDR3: CASSVATAGIETQYF

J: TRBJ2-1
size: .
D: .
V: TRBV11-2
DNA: TGTGCCAGCAGCTCCTCTCTAAAACTCTCCTACAATGAGCAGTTCTTC
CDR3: CASSSSLKLSYNEQFF

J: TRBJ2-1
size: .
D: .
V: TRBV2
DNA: TGTGCCAGCAGTGAAGGACTTTCTCGCGAGCAGTTCTTC
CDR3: CASSEGLSREQFF

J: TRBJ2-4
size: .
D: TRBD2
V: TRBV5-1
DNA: TGCGCCAGCAGCTCGCTAGCGGGGGCTCTAGCCAAAAACATTCAGTACTTC
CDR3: CASSSLAGALAKNIQYF

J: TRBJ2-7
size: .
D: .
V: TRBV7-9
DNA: TGTGCCAGCAGCCCAGACGGGCGTACTTACGAGCAGTACTTC
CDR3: CASSPDGRTYEQYF

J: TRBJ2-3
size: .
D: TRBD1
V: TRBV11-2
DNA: TGTGCCAGCAGCCCGGACAGGGGGGAAGCAGATACGCAGTATTTT
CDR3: CASSPDRGEADTQYF

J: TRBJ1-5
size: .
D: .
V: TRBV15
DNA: TGTGCCACCAGCAGGGATTCTGGGAATCAGCCCCAGCATTTT
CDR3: CATSRDSGNQPQHF

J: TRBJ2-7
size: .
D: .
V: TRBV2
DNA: TGTGCCAGCAAAGAGTACCCGACTAACTACTACGAGCAGTACTTC
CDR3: CASKEYPTNYYEQYF

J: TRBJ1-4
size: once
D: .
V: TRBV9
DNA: TGTGCCAGCAGCGCGCCCGGTGAAAAACTGTTTTTT
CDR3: CASSAPGEKLFF

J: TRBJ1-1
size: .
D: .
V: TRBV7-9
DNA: TGTGCCAGCACCCTCGGATCCCAGGGGAACACTGAAGCTTTCTTT
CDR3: CASTLGSQGNTEAFF

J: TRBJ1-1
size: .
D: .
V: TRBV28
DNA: TGTGCCAGCAGTTTGGGGAAACAGGGAAACACTGAAGCTTTCTTT
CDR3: CASSLGKQGNTEAFF

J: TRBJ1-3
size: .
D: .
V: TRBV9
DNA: TGTGCCAGCAGCGCTCTGGGGGCAGGGGCTGGAAACACCATATATTTT
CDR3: CASSALGAGAGNTIYF

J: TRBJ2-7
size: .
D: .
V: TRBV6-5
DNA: TGTGCCAGCAGCTATGCCTACGAGCAGTACTTC
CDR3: CASSYAYEQYF

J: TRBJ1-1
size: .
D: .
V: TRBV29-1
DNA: TGCAGCGTTGAAAAAGGGCTGAACACTGAAGCTTTCTTT
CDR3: CSVEKGLNTEAFF

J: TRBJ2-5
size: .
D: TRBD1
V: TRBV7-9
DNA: TGTGCCAGCAGCTTACCAGGGGGTATAGAGACCCAGTACTTC
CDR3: CASSLPGGIETQYF

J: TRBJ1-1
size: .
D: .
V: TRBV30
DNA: TGTGCCTGGAGTCCTTCGGGGCTCACTGAAGCTTTCTTT
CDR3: CAWSPSGLTEAFF

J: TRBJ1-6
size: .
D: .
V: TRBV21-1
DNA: TGTGCCAGCATCACCCTCCGGGACTTCGCACCCCTCCACTTT
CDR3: CASITLRDFAPLHF

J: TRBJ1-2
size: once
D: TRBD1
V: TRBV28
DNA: TGTGCCAGCAGTCAGGACAGGGTTGTTCTGGGTGATGGCTACACCTTC
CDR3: CASSQDRVVLGDGYTF

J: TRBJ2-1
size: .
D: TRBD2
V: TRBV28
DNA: TGTGCCAGCAGTTTAATCGGCCGATGGACTAGCGGGGGTGACAATGAGCAGTTCTTC
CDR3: CASSLIGRWTSGGDNEQFF

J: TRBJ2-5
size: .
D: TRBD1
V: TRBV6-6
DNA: TGTGCCACCCGGACAGGGGGCCAAGAGACCCAGTACTTC
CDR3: CATRTGGQETQYF

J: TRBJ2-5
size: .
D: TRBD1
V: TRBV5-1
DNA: TGCGCCAGCAGCAAGTTAACAGGGGAGGAGACCCAGTACTTC
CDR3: CASSKLTGEETQYF

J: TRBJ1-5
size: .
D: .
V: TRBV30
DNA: TGTGCCTGGAGTGGAGACATTAATCAGCCCCAGCATTTT
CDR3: CAWSGDINQPQHF

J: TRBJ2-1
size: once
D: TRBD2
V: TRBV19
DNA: TGTGCCAGTACCCTACTAGCGGGAGATAGAAATGAGCAGTTCTTC
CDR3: CASTLLAGDRNEQFF

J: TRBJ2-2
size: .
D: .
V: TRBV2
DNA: TGTGCCAGTGCCGGGACCTTGAACACCGGGGAGCTGTTTTTT
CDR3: CASAGTLNTGELFF

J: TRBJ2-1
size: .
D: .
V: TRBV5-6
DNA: TGTGCCAGCAGCTTCCCCAGCGGGAATGAGCAGTTCTTC
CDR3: CASSFPSGNEQFF

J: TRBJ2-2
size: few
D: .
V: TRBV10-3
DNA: TGTGCCATCAGCTTAAACACCGGGGAGCTGTTTTTT
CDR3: CAISLNTGELFF

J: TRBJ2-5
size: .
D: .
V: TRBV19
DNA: TGTGCCAGTAGTATATTCGTTGGCCGCTCGAACACACGTCAAGAGACCCAGTACTTC
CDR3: CASSIFVGRSNTRQETQYF

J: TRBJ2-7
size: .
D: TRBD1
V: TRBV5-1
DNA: TGCGCCAGCAGCTTGGGGGACAGGGTGGGTGAGCAGTACTTC
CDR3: CASSLGDRVGEQYF

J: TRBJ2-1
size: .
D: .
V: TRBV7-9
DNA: TGTGCCAGCAGCTTAGCGGGAAGTGGAGAGCAGTTCTTC
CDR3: CASSLAGSGEQFF

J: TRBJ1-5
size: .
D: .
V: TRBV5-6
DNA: TGTGCCAGCAGCTACACCTCAAGCAACAGCAATCAGCCCCAGCATTTT
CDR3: CASSYTSSNSNQPQHF

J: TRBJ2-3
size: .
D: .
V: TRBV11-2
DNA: TGTGCCAGCAGCCGCCGGGGCCTACTAGCAGATACGCAGTATTTT
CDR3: CASSRRGLLADTQYF

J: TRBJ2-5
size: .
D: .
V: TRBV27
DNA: TGTGCCAGCAGTTTACCAGGGGCTCGGGAGACCCAGTACTTC
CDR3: CASSLPGARETQYF

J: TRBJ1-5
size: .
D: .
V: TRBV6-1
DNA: TGTGCCAGCAGTGAAAGTAATCAGCCCCAGCATTTT
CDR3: CASSESNQPQHF

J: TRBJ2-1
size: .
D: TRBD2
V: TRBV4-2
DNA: TGTGCCAGCAGCCTTAGTTGGGGGGGCTACAATGAGCAGTTCTTC
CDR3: CASSLSWGGYNEQFF

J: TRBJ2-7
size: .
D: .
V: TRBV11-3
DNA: TGTGCCAGCAGCCCCGGCGGGGCAGTCTACGAGCAGTACTTC
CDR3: CASSPGGAVYEQYF

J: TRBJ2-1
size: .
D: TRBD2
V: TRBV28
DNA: TGTGCCAGCAGGGCCGGGACTAGAGACAATGAGCAGTTCTTC
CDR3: CASRAGTRDNEQFF

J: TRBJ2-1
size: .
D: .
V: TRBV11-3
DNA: TGTGCCAGCAGCTTATCGGGAAACTCGTACAATGAGCAGTTCTTC
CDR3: CASSLSGNSYNEQFF

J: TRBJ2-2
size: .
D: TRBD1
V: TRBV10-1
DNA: TGCGCCAGCAACAGGGGGAACACCGGGGAGCTGTTTTTT
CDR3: CASNRGNTGELFF

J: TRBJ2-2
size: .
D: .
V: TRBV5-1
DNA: TGCGCCAGCAGCTTCGGCAGAGAAAACACCGGGGAGCTGTTTTTT
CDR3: CASSFGRENTGELFF

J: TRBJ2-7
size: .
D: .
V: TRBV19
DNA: TGTGCCAGTAGAGGTCGGGCCTCCTACGAGCAGTACTTC
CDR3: CASRGRASYEQYF